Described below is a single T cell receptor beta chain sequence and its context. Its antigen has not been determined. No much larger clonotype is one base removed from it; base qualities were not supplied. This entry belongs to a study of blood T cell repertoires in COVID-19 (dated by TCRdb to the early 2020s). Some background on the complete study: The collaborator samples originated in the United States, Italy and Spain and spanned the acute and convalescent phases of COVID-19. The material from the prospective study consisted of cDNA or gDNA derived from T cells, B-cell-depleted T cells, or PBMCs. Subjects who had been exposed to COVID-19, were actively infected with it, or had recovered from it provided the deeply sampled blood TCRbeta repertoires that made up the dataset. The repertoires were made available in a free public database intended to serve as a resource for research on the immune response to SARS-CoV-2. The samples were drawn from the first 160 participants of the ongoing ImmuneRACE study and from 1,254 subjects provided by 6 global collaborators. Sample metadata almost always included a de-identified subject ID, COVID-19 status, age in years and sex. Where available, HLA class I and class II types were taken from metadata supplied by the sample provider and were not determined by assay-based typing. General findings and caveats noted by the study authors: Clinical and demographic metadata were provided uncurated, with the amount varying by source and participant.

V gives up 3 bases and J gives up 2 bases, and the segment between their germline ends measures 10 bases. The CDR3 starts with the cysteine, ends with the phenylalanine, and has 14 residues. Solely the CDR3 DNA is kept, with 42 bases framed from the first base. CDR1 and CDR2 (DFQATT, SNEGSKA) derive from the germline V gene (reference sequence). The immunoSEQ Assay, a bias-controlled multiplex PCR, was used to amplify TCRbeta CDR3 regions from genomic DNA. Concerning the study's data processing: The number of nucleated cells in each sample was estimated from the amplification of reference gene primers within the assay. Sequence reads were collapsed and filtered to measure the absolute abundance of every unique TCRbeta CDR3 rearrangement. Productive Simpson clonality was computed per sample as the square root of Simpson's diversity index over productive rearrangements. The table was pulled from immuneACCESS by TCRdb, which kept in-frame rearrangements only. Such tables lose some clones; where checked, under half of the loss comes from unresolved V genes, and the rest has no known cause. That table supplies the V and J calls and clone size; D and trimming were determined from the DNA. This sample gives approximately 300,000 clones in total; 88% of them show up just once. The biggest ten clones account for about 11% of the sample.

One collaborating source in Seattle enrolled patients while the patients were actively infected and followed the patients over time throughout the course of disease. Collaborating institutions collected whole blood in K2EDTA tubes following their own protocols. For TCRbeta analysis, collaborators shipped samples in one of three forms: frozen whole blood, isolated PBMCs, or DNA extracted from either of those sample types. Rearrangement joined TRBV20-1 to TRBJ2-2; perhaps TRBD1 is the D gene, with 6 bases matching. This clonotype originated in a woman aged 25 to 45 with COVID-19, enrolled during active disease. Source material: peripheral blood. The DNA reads TGCAGTGCTAGTTACAGGGCCAACACCGGGGAGCTGTTTTTT. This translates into CSASYRANTGELFF.